Below, 10 T cell receptor beta chains from the same sample are listed, as sequenced in a study of blood T cell repertoires in COVID-19. Generated by immunoSEQ multiplex PCR, the TCRdb table keeps only in-frame clones and is missing some. The sample shows tens of thousands of clones, over 60% of them seen only once. The specimen sequenced was peripheral blood. These TCRs come from a woman of 80 years or more with active or convalescent COVID-19.

V gene TRBV18 combines with J gene TRBJ1-1, with D maybe TRBD1 (5 bases). Trimming left V 1 base short and J 4 bases short, with 10 bases between. The CDR3 totals 14 residues. The germline V gene has CDR1 KGHSH and CDR2 LQKENI. CDR3 region: CASSPLGQGTEAFF. As DNA, the CDR3 is TGTGCCAGCTCACCACTGGGGCAGGGCACTGAAGCTTTCTTT.

This sequence joins TRBV5-1 and TRBJ1-4; a weak D match, TRBD1 (5 bases). CDR1 is SGHRS and CDR2 is YFSETQ in the germline V gene. The CDR3 has 15 residues. Trimming removed 5 bases from V and 6 bases from J, with 17 bases in between. CDR3 amino acids: CASSRAWRGDEKLFF. The DNA of the CDR3 is TGCGCCAGCAGTAGGGCCTGGAGGGGTGATGAAAAACTGTTTTTT.

This chain joins TRBV5-4 and TRBJ2-1; unclear D gene. Germline loops: CDR1 SGHNT, CDR2 YYREEE (reference sequence). Trimming took off 0 bases at V and 12 bases at J, with 10 bases between the two ends. The CDR3 runs 12 residues. CDR3 DNA: TGTGCCAGCAGCTTGGACGGAGATGCGCAGTTCTTC. It is translated as CASSLDGDAQFF.

The chain employs TRBV11-2 and TRBJ1-4; D may be TRBD1 (6 bases). V lost 5 bases to trimming and J lost 8 bases, with 15 bases between them. The CDR3 has 14 amino acids. Germline V lookup: CDR1 SGHAT, CDR2 FQNNGV. CDR3 DNA: TGTGCCAGCAGCCCAACAGGGACCGCGGAAAAACTGTTTTTT. Its protein is CASSPTGTAEKLFF.

The rearrangement uses TRBV7-2 and TRBJ2-7, with a possible D match to TRBD2 (6 bases). The V gene's germline CDR1 is SGHTA and CDR2 FQGNSA. The CDR3 has 14 residues. Deletions cut 5 bases from V and 2 bases from J, with 13 bases between. The CDR3 nucleotides are TGTGCCAGCAGCCCTCTCGCGGGGACCTACGAGCAGTACTTC. Encoded protein: CASSPLAGTYEQYF.

This clone has a handful of counts. The J gene is TRBJ1-1, the V gene TRBV14; TRBD1 matches at 9 bases. V lost 6 bases to trimming and J lost 1 base; unmatched junction nucleotides: 0. The V gene's germline CDR1 is SGHDN and CDR2 FVKESK. This CDR3 spans 13 amino acids. The CDR3 nucleotides read TGTGCCAGCAGGGGACAGGGGAACACTGAAGCTTTCTTT. It yields the protein CASRGQGNTEAFF. Full variable domain (rest looked up from reference TRBV14 and TRBJ1-1): EAGVTQFPSHSVIEKGQTVTLRCDPISGHDNLYWYRRVMGKEIKFLLHFVKESKQDESGMPNNRFLAERTGGTYSTLKVQPAELEDSGVYFCASRGQGNTEAFFGQGTRLTVV.

The V gene is TRBV4-3, the J gene TRBJ2-5; D perhaps matches TRBD2 (5 bases). The CDR3 has 13 amino acids. Germline values: CDR1 LGHNA, CDR2 YSLEER. V was clipped by 1 base and J by 5 bases, with 8 bases between them. The CDR3 bases are TGCGCCAGCAGCCAAGTAAGAGGGGAGACCCAGTACTTC. Its protein is CASSQVRGETQYF.

For the CDR3, the DNA is TGCGCCAGCAGCTTGGGGACAGGGAGTGAGGGCAAAAACATTCAGTACTTC. This codes for CASSLGTGSEGKNIQYF. The chain uses TRBV5-1 and TRBJ2-4; 8 positions match TRBD1. CDR3 size: 17 residues. Germline V gene data show CDR1 as SGHRS and CDR2 as YFSETQ. After removal of 0 bases from V and 3 bases from J, the junction contained 8 bases not matched to a gene.

The gene calls are TRBV7-2 and TRBJ1-2; TRBD1 agrees at 7 bases. The CDR3 runs 14 residues. V shed 0 bases, J shed 2 bases, and the junction held 0 bases outside the gene matches. CDR1 and CDR2 (germline): SGHTA, FQGNSA. This CDR3 reads CASSLATGNYGYTF. The CDR3 bases are TGTGCCAGCAGCTTAGCGACAGGGAACTATGGCTACACCTTC.

The rearrangement joins TRBV6-1 to TRBJ1-1; D unresolved. Trimming left V 3 bases short and J 9 bases short, with 11 bases between. CDR1 is MNHNS, CDR2 SASEGT, per germline. The CDR3 sequence is 12 residues long. CDR3 region: CASSDGGDQAFF. The CDR3 DNA reads as TGTGCCAGCAGTGATGGCGGCGACCAAGCTTTCTTT.